This T cell receptor beta chain comes out of a study of blood T cell repertoires in COVID-19. Study at large: Specimens from acute and convalescent COVID-19 originated in the United States, Italy and Spain. PBMCs, B-cell-depleted T cells, or T cells provided the cDNA or gDNA that made up the material.

This clone was observed once. This CDR3 has 15 amino acids. Germline values: CDR1 SGHTA, CDR2 FQGNSA. V lost 4 bases, J lost 7 bases, and 14 bases lay in between. In the study's own analysis: Cell counts per sample came from amplifying reference gene primers. Sequencing used immunoSEQ multiplex PCR; TCRdb keeps in-frame clones, though not all of them. The D gene and trimming were derived from the DNA, and the V and J assignments and clone size from that table. This repertoire shows approximately 150,000 clones, around 90% found once; its top ten account for around 4.6%. The rearrangement joins TRBV7-2 to TRBJ1-6; D is unclear. Sample: peripheral blood. The receptor was derived from a woman in her sixties with active or convalescent COVID-19. The chain's CDR3 is CASSSTLTGNSPLHF. The CDR3 DNA follows: TGTGCCAGCAGCTCAACTTTAACCGGGAATTCACCCCTCCACTTT.